The entry below gives a single T cell receptor beta chain sequence along with its context. Its antigen is unidentified. These data belong to a study of cytomegalovirus exposure and HLA in healthy donors. Study observations and caveats: DRB1 had the most TCR associations and HLA-C the fewest, a later analysis found, with rates varying by HLA locus. V- and J-gene trimming in TCR beta was tied to a missense DCLRE1C variant by an analysis performed later.

Researchers ran the PCR with 60 Vbeta and 13 Jbeta primers. Sequenced by immunoSEQ multiplex PCR; TCRdb stores in-frame clones only, minus some. The repertoire holds fewer than 150,000 clones, with around four fifths as singletons. The germline CDR1 and CDR2 sequences are ENHRY and SYGVKD. J gave up 5 bases and V 3 bases, and 6 bases lay outside the gene matches. CDR3 length equals 15 residues. The chain links TRBV10-3 to TRBJ1-5, with TRBD1 identical over 8 bases. The clonotype originates from a woman between 40 and 55 years old in good health and CMV-seronegative. Source material: PBMCs. The CDR3 nucleotides read TGTGCCATCAGTGACTCTAACAGGGGGTATCAGCCCCAGCATTTT. Protein sequence: CAISDSNRGYQPQHF.